The clone carrying this T cell receptor (beta chain) was picked up one time. Its antigen remains unidentified. The record originates from a study of cytomegalovirus exposure and HLA in healthy donors. The PCR ran on 60 Vbeta and 13 Jbeta primers. Here immunoSEQ multiplex PCR was the method, and the copy in TCRdb shows in-frame clones only, minus some. The repertoire includes 80,000 to 100,000 clones, 65% to 80% of them detected once, and 16% sits in the top ten. Study results and limitations: In terms of immune exposure information, only CMV serostatus was available.

The germline V gene has CDR1 SGHVS and CDR2 FQNEAQ. Trimming shortened V by 2 bases and J by 1 base, and 18 bases separated the two germline ends. There are 18 residues in the CDR3. The chain links TRBV7-8 to TRBJ1-3; D not resolved. This TCR was recovered from a woman between 18 and 29 years old in good health and CMV-seropositive. Sequenced input: PBMCs. In nucleotides, the CDR3 is TGTGCCAGCAGCTTAAGTGGGCAGCAAATTGATTCTGGAAACACCATATATTTT. Translating gives CASSLSGQQIDSGNTIYF.